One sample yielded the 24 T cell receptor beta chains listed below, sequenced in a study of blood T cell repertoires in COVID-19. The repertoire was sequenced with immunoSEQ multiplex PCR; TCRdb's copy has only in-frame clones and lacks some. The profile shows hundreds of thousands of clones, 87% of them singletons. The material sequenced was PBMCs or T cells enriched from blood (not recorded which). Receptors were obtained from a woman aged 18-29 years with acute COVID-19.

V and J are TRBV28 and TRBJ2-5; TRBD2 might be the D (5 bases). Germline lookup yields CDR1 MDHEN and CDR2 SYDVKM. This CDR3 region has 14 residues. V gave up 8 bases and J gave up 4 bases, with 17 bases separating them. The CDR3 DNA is TGTGCCAGCGGGCGGTCTGATGCGGGAGAGACCCAGTACTTC. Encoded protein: CASGRSDAGETQYF.

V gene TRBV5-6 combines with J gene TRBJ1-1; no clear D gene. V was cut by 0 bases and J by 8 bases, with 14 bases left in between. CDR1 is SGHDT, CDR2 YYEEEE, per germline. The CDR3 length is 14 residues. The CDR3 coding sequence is TGTGCCAGCAGCTTGGCGGGATCCCCGAGGGAAGCTTTCTTT. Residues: CASSLAGSPREAFF.

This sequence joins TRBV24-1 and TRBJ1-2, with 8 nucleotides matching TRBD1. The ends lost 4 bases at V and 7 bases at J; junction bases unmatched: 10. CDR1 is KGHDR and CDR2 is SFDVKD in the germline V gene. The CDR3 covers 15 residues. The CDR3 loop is CATSEGQGGLSGYTF. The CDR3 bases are TGTGCCACCAGTGAAGGACAGGGAGGGCTTTCTGGCTACACCTTC.

The CDR3 bases are TGTGCCAGTAGTTGGCAGCCGCGGGATACGCAGTATTTT. Translating it yields CASSWQPRDTQYF. V and J are TRBV19 and TRBJ2-3; D remains ambiguous. Trimming shortened V by 5 bases and J by 6 bases, and 12 bases separated the two germline ends. CDR1 LNHDA and CDR2 SQIVND come from the germline V gene (reference sequence). This CDR3 is 13 amino acids long. Supplemented by reference TRBV19 and TRBJ2-3, the full variable domain reads DGGITQSPKYLFRKEGQNVTLSCEQNLNHDAMYWYRQDPGQGLRLIYYSQIVNDFQKGDIAEGYSVSREKKESFPLTVTSAQKNPTAFYLCASSWQPRDTQYFGPGTRLTVL.

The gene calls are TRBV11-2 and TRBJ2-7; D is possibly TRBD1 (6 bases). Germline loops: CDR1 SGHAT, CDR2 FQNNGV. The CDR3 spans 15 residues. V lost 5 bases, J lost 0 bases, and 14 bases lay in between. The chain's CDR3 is CASSPGTSSSYEQYF. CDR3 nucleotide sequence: TGTGCCAGCAGCCCGGGGACAAGTAGCTCCTACGAGCAGTACTTC.

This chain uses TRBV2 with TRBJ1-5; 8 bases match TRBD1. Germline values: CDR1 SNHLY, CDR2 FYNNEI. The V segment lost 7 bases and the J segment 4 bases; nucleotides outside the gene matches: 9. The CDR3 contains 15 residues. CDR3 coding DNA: TGTGCCAGCACCAGGACAGGGCCTATTAATCAGCCCCAGCATTTT. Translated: CASTRTGPINQPQHF. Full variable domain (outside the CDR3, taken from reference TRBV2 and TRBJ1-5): EPEVTQTPSHQVTQMGQEVILRCVPISNHLYFYWYRQILGQKVEFLVSFYNNEISEKSEIFDDQFSVERPDGSNFTLKIRSTKLEDSAMYFCASTRTGPINQPQHFGDGTRLSIL.

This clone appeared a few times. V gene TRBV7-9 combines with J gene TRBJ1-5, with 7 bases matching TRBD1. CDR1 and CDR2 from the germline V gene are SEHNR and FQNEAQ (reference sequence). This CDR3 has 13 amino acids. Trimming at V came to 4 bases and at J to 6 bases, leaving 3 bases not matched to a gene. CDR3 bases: TGTGCCAGCAGCTCCGACAGGGTTCAGCCCCAGCATTTT. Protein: CASSSDRVQPQHF.

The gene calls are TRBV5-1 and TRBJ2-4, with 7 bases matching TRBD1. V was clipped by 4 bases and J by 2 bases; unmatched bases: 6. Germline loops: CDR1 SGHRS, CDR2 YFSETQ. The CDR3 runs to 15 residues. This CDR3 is CASSQWDRPKNIQYF. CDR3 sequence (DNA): TGCGCCAGCAGCCAATGGGACAGACCCAAAAACATTCAGTACTTC.

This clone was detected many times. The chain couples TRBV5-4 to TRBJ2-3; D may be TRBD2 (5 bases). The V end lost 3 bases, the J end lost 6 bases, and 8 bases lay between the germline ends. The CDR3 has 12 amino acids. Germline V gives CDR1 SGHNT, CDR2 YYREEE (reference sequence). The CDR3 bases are TGTGCCAGCAGCTCTTCGGGGGATACGCAGTATTTT. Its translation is CASSSSGDTQYF.

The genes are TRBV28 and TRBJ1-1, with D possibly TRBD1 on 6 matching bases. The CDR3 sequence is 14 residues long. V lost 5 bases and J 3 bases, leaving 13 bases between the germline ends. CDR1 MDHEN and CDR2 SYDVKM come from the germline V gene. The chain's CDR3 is CASSLRGGYTEAFF. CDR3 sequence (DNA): TGTGCCAGCAGTCTCAGGGGTGGGTACACTGAAGCTTTCTTT.

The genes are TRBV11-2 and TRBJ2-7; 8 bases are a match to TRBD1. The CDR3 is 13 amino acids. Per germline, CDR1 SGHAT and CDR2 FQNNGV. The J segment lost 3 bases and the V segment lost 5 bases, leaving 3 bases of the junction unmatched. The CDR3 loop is CASSRDRSYEQYF. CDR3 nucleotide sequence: TGTGCCAGCAGCCGGGACAGGAGCTACGAGCAGTACTTC.

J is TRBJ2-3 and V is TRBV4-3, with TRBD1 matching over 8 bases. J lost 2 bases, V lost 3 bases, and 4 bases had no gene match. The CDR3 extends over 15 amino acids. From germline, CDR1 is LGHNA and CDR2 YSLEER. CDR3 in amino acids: CASSQDRDSTDTQYF. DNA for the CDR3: TGCGCCAGCAGCCAGGACAGGGACTCCACAGATACGCAGTATTTT.

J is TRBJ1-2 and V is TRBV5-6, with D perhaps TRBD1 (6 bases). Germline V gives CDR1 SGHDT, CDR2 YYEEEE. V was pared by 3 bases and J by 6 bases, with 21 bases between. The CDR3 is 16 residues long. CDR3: CASSSMLRTGSNGYTF. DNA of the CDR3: TGTGCCAGCAGCTCAATGTTACGAACAGGGAGCAATGGCTACACCTTC. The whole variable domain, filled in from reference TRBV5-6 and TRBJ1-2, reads DAGVTQSPTHLIKTRGQQVTLRCSPKSGHDTVSWYQQALGQGPQFIFQYYEEEERQRGNFPDRFSGHQFPNYSSELNVNALLLGDSALYLCASSSMLRTGSNGYTFGSGTRLTVV.

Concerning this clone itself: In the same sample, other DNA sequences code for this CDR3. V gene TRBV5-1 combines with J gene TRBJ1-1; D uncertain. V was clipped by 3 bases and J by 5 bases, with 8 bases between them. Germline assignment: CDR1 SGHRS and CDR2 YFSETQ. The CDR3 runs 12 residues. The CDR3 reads CASSSGGTEAFF. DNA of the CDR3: TGCGCCAGCAGCTCTGGAGGAACTGAAGCTTTCTTT.

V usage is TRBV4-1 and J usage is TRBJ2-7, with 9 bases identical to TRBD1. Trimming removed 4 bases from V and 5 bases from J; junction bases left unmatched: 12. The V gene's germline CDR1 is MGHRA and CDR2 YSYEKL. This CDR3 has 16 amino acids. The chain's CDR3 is CASSPKEGTGRHEQYF. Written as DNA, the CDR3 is TGCGCCAGCAGCCCAAAGGAAGGGACAGGGCGGCACGAGCAGTACTTC.

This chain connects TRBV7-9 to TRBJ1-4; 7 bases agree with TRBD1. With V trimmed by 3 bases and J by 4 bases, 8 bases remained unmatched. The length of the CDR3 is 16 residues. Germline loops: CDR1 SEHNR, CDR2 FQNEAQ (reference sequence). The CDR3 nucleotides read TGTGCCAGCAGCTTTCTACAGACAGGGAGTAATGAAAAACTGTTTTTT. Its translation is CASSFLQTGSNEKLFF.

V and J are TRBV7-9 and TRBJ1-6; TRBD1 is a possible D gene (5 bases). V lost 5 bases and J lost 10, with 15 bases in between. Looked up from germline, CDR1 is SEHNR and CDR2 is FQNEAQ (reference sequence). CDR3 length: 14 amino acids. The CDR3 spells CASSNWGGGSPLHF. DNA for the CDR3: TGTGCCAGCAGCAATTGGGGGGGAGGGTCACCCCTCCACTTT. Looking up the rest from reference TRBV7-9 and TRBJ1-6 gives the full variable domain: DTGVSQNPRHKITKRGQNVTFRCDPISEHNRLYWYRQTLGQGPEFLTYFQNEAQLEKSRLLSDRFSAERPKGSFSTLEIQRTEQGDSAMYLCASSNWGGGSPLHFGNGTRLTVT.

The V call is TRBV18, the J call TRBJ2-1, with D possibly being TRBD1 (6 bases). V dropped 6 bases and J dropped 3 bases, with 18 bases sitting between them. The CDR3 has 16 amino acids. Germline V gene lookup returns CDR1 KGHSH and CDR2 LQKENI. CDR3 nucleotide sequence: TGTGCCAGCTCCCCTCAGGACAGCTTAAACTACAATGAGCAGTTCTTC. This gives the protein CASSPQDSLNYNEQFF.

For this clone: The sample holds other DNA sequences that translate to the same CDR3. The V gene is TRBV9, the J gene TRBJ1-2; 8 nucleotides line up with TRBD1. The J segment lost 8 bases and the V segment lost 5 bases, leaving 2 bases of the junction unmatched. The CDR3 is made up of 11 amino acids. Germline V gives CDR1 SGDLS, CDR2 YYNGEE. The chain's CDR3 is CASSGTGGYTF. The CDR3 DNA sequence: TGTGCCAGCAGTGGGACAGGCGGCTACACCTTC.

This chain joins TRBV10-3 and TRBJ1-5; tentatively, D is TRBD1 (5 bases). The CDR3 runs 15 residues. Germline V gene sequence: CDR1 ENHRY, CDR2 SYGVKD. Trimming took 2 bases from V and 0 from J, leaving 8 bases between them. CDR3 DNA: TGTGCCATCAGTGAGGACAGCAATAGCAATCAGCCCCAGCATTTT. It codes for CAISEDSNSNQPQHF.

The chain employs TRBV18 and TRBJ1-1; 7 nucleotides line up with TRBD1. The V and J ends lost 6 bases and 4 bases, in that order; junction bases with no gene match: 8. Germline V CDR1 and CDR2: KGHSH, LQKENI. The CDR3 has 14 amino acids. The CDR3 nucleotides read TGTGCCAGCTCCCCGGGCAGGGGGATCACTGAAGCTTTCTTT. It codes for CASSPGRGITEAFF.

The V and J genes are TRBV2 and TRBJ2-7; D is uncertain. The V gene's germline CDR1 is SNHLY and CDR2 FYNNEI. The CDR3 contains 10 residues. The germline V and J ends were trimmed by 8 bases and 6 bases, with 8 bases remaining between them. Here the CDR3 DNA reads TGTGCCAGCGAGTGGAGCGAGCAGTACTTC. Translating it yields CASEWSEQYF. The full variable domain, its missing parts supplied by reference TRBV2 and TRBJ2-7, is EPEVTQTPSHQVTQMGQEVILRCVPISNHLYFYWYRQILGQKVEFLVSFYNNEISEKSEIFDDQFSVERPDGSNFTLKIRSTKLEDSAMYFCASEWSEQYFGPGTRLTVT.

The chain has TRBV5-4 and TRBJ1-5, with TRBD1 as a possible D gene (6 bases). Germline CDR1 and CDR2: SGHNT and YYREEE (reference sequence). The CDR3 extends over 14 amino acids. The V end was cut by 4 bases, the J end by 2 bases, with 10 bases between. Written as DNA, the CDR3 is TGTGCCAGCAGCGAGGGGGTGGGCAATCAGCCCCAGCATTTT. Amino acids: CASSEGVGNQPQHF.

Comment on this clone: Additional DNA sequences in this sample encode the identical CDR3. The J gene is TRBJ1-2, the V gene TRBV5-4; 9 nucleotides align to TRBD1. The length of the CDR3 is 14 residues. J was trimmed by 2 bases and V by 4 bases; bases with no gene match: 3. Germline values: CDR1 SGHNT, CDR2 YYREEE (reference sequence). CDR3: CASSLQGANYGYTF. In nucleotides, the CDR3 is TGTGCCAGCAGCCTACAGGGGGCGAACTATGGCTACACCTTC.